This T cell receptor beta chain was sequenced for a study of control samples from healthy donors and cancer patients (TCRdb year 2020). Library method: the immunoSEQ multiplex PCR assay. Imported from immuneACCESS, the table was reduced by TCRdb to in-frame sequences with V and J called. These copies leave out some clones; in studies compared against another copy, an unresolved V gene accounts for under half, and the cause of the remainder is not known. The sample profile shows about 83,000 clones; 90% to 95% of them were found once. The top ten constitute 15% to 19% of the sample. The germline V gene (reference sequence) provides CDR1 LNHDA and CDR2 SQIVND. The CDR3 contains 18 residues, cysteine and phenylalanine counted. Just CDR3 DNA is preserved here, 54 bases in frame from base 1. Here V drops 3 bases and J drops 8 bases, and the junction holds 14 bases not matched to any gene. With respect to this clone: Its antigen is unknown. Nothing much larger sits one base from this clone, and base qualities are not available.

In this chain, TRBV19 is recombined with TRBJ2-1; TRBD2 matches 12 bases in the middle. The source material was blood. The receptor was isolated from a man aged 25-45 years in good health. The DNA reads TGTGCCAGTAGTATTATAATGGCTAGCGGGAGGGCCTTCGATGAGCAGTTCTTC. Translated, it gives CASSIIMASGRAFDEQFF.